This T cell receptor (beta chain) was documented in a study of early T cells in non-severe SARS-CoV-2 infection listed by TCRdb under 2021. At the level of the whole study: Because TCR sequencing was done on bulk RNA from unsorted whole blood, the alpha and beta chains could not be paired.

Details on this clonotype: The antigen it recognizes is unknown. No clone much larger than this one lies a single base away; base qualities are absent.

A case-control design nested within a healthcare worker cohort in London, UK, was used, with weekly nasopharyngeal swab PCR tests and blood sampling performed. Healthcare workers were recruited during the week of the UK lockdown, between 23 and 31 March 2020, and followed weekly for up to roughly 16 weeks. The germline V gene (reference sequence) sets CDR1 to LGHDT and CDR2 to YNNKEL. The CDR3 numbers 14 residues from cysteine through phenylalanine. Left in the record is the CDR3 DNA by itself, 42 bases read in frame from the first base. V sheds 5 bases and J sheds 2 bases, leaving 12 bases between their ends. Libraries were constructed by 5' RACE. TCRdb names NextSeq 500 as the instrument used. Unique molecular identifiers were attached to individual cDNA molecules in the TCR library protocol so that sequencing error and PCR bias could be corrected. Both TCR alpha and beta chains were sequenced, and tight co-correlation was observed between alpha and beta sequence abundances in each sample. In the original analysis: V gene, J gene and CDR3 annotation of TCR sequences was performed with Decombinator V4. Expanded TCRs were defined as changing significantly between any two time points under a Poisson model with p below 0.0001. TCR abundances were normalised to the total number of TCRs sequenced in each sample and reported as counts per million. MAIT TCRs were defined by TRAV1-2 paired with TRAJ12, TRAJ20 or TRAJ33, and iNKT TCRs by TRAV10 paired with TRAJ18. VDJdb, accessed 1 November 2021, was searched for CMV, EBV and SARS-CoV-2 annotated TCRs, with TCRs annotated for multiple antigens excluded. Starting from the raw public reads, TCRdb applied fastp trimming at Q25, assembled clones with MiXCR and retained in-frame beta chains. CDR3 protein duplicates are merged, each entry listing the most common genes and DNA. V and J calls and clone size were set by TCRdb, not the authors. In this sample the table shows tens of thousands of distinct CDR3 sequences, approximately 12% of which occur a single time. The ten most abundant clones make up around 4.3% of the sample.

General study outcomes and caveats: VDJdb matching was skewed toward anti-spike CD8 responses and likely underestimated virus-specific expansions by missing private and CD4 specificities.

This clonotype was sampled from an adult who was a healthcare worker with PCR-confirmed SARS-CoV-2 infection or an uninfected control (not recorded which). The sample was whole blood, taken at baseline. The V gene is TRBV3-1 and the J gene is TRBJ1-2, with the D gene too uncertain to name. The nucleotide sequence is TGTGCCAGCAGCTCCCAGACCGTAAACTATGGCTACACCTTC. It codes for CASSSQTVNYGYTF.